Listed here is a single T cell receptor beta chain. The entry originates in a study of tumor-infiltrating lymphocytes in localized non-small cell lung cancer. The protocol was immunoSEQ multiplex PCR, while the TCRdb copy is restricted to in-frame clones and leaves out a portion. The sample consists of about 23,000 clones, over 60% of them appearing once. V was cut by 3 bases and J by 5 bases, with 6 bases left in between. The CDR3 has 13 residues. Germline V gene data show CDR1 as SGDLS and CDR2 as YYNGEE. Sequenced: lung tumor tissue. The receptor was derived from a human donor with non-small cell lung cancer. This chain joins TRBV9 and TRBJ1-6, with TRBD1 as a possible D gene (6 bases). The CDR3 DNA reads as TGTGCCAGCAGCGGACAGGATAATTCACCCCTCCACTTT. This sequence encodes CASSGQDNSPLHF. Based on the CDR3 plus reference TRBV9 and TRBJ1-6, the full variable domain is DSGVTQTPKHLITATGQRVTLRCSPRSGDLSVYWYQQSLDQGLQFLIQYYNGEERAKGNILERFSAQQFPDLHSELNLSSLELGDSALYFCASSGQDNSPLHFGNGTRLTVT.